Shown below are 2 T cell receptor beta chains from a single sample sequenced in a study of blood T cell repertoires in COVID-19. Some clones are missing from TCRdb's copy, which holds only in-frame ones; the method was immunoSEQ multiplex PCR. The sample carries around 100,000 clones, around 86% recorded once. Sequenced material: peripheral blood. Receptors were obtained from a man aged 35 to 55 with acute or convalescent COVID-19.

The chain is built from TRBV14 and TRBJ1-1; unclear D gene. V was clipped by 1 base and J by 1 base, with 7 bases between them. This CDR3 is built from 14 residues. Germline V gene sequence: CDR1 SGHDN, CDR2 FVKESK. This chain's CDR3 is CASSQGGANTEAFF. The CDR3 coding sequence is TGTGCCAGCAGCCAAGGGGGAGCGAACACTGAAGCTTTCTTT.

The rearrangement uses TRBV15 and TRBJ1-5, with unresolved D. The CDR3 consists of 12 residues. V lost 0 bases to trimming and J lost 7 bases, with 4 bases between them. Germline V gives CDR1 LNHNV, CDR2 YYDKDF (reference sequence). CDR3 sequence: CATSRDSQPQHF. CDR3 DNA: TGTGCCACCAGCAGAGATAGCCAGCCCCAGCATTTT. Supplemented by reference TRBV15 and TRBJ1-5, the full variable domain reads DAMVIQNPRYQVTQFGKPVTLSCSQTLNHNVMYWYQQKSSQAPKLLFHYYDKDFNNEADTPDNFQSRRPNTSFCFLDIRSPGLGDTAMYLCATSRDSQPQHFGDGTRLSIL.